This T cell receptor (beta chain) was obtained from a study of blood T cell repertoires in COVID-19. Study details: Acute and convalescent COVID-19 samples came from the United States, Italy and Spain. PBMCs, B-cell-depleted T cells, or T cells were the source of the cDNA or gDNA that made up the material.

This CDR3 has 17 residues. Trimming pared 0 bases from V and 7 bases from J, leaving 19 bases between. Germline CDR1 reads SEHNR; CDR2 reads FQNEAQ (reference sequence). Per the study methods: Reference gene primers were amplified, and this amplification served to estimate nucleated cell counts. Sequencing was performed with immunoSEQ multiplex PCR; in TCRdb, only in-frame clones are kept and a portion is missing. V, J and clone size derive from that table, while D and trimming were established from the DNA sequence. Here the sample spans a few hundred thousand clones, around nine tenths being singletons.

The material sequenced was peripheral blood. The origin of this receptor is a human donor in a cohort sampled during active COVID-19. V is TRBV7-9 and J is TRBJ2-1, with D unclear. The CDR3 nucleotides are TGTGCCAGCAGCTTAGCTTATGGTGGCGCAGTACAGAATGAGCAGTTCTTC. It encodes CASSLAYGGAVQNEQFF.